The present TCR beta chain was sequenced within a study of T-cell reconstitution after alpha-beta-depleted transplantation in children. Unique molecular identifiers were incorporated into the prepared TCRbeta library. Using its own MiXCR run on the PCR reads, TCRdb lists one record per CDR3 protein. Of about 830,000 distinct CDR3 sequences listed, less than 20% are singletons. Germline CDR1 is SQVTM and CDR2 is ANQGSEA. The CDR3 consists of 10 residues. The chain joins TRBV29-1 to TRBJ2-3; D unclear. This specimen was PBMCs, mostly from graft donor cells, taken 360 days after TCRalphabeta/CD19-depleted stem cell transplant. This sequence originates from a male patient between 10 and 17 years old who had a stem cell transplant for acute lymphoblastic leukemia, so the T cells may come from the graft donor. CDR3 nucleotides: TGCACCGGATACGCCGATACGCAGTATTTT. It codes for CTGYADTQYF.